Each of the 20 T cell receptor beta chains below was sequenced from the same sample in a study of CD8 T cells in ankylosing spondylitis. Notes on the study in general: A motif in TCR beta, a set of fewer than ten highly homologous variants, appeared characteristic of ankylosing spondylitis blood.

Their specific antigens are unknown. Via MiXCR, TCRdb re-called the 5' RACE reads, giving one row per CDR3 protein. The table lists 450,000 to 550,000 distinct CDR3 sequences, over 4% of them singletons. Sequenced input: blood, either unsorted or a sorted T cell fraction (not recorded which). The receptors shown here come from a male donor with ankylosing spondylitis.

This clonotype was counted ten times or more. CDR3 bases: TGTGCCAGCAGCGAGACAGGGACCAGCTCCTACGAGCAGTACTTC. Translated, it gives CASSETGTSSYEQYF. The genes are TRBV7-2 and TRBJ2-7; 7 bases agree with TRBD1. V shed 5 bases and J 0 bases; nucleotides not matched to a gene: 7. Germline-derived CDR1 and CDR2 are SGHTA and FQGNSA. The length of the CDR3 is 15 residues.

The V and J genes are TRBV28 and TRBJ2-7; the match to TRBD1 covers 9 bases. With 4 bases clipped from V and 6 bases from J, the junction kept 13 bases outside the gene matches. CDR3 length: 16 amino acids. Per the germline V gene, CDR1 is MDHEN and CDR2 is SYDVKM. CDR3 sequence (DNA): TGTGCCAGCAGTTCCCCTGACAGGGGGGAGCTGGGCGAGCAGTACTTC. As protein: CASSSPDRGELGEQYF.

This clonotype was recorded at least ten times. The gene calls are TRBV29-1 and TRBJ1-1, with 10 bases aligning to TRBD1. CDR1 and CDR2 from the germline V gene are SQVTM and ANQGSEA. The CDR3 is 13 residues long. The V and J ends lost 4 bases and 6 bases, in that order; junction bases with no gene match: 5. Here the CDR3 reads CSVVGQGGAEAFF. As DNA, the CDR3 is TGCAGCGTTGTCGGACAGGGGGGCGCTGAAGCTTTCTTT. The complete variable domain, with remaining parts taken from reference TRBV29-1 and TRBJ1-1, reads SAVISQKPSRDICQRGTSLTIQCQVDSQVTMMFWYRQQPGQSLTLIATANQGSEATYESGFVIDKFPISRPNLTFSTLTVSNMSPEDSSIYLCSVVGQGGAEAFFGQGTRLTVV.

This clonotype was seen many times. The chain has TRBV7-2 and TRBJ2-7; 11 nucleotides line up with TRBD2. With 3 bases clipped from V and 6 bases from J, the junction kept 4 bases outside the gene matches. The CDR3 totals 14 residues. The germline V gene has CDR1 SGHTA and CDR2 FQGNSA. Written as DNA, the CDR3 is TGTGCCAGCAGCTTTCTAGCGGGAGGATCCGAGCAGTACTTC. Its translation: CASSFLAGGSEQYF.

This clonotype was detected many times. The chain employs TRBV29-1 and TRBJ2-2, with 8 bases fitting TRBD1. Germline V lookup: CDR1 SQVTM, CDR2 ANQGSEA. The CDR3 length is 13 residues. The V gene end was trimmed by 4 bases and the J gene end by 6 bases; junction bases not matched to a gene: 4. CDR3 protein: CSVGTGPAGELFF. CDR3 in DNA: TGCAGCGTTGGGACAGGGCCAGCCGGGGAGCTGTTTTTT.

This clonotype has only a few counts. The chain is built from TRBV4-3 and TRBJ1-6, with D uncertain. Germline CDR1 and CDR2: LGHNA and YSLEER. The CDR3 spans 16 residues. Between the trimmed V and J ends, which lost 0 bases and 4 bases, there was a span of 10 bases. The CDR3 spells CASSQDLTEYNSPLHF. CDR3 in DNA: TGCGCCAGCAGCCAAGATTTAACAGAATATAATTCACCCCTCCACTTT.

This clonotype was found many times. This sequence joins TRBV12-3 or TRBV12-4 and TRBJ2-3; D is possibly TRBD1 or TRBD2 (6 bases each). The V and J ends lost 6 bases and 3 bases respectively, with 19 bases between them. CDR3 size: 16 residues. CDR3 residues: CASRGRGRIGTDTQYF. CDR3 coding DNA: TGTGCCAGCAGGGGCCGGGGGCGGATTGGGACAGATACGCAGTATTTT.

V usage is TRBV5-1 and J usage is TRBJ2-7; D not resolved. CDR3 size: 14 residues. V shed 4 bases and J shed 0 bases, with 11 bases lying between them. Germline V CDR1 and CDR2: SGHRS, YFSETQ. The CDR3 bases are TGCGCCAGCAGCAATTACGGAGCCTCCTACGAGCAGTACTTC. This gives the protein CASSNYGASYEQYF.

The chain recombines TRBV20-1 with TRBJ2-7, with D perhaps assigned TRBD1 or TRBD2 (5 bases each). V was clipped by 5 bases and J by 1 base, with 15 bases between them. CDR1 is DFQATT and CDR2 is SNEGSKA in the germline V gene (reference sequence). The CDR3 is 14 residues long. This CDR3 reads CSAHIGTNSYEQYF. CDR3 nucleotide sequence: TGCAGTGCTCACATAGGGACGAATTCCTACGAGCAGTACTTC.

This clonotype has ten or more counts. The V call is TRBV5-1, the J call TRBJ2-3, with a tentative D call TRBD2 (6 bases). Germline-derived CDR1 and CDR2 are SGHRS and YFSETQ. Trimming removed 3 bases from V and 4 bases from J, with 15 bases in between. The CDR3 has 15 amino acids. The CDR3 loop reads CASSSGLSLADTQYF. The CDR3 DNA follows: TGCGCCAGCAGCTCGGGACTCTCCCTAGCAGATACGCAGTATTTT.

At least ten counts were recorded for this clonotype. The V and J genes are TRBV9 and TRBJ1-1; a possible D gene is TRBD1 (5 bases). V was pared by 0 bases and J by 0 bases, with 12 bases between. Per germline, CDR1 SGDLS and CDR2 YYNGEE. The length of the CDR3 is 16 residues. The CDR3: CASSVDQTGMNTEAFF. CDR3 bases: TGTGCCAGCAGCGTAGACCAAACAGGCATGAACACTGAAGCTTTCTTT. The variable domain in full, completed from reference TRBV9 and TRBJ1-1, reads DSGVTQTPKHLITATGQRVTLRCSPRSGDLSVYWYQQSLDQGLQFLIQYYNGEERAKGNILERFSAQQFPDLHSELNLSSLELGDSALYFCASSVDQTGMNTEAFFGQGTRLTVV.

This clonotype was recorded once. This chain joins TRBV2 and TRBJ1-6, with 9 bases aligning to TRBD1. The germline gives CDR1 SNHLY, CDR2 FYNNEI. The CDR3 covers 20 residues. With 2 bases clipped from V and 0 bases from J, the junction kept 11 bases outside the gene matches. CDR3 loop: CASSEPPGQGPTSYNSPLHF. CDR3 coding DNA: TGTGCCAGCAGTGAACCCCCGGGACAGGGACCCACCTCCTATAATTCACCCCTCCACTTT.

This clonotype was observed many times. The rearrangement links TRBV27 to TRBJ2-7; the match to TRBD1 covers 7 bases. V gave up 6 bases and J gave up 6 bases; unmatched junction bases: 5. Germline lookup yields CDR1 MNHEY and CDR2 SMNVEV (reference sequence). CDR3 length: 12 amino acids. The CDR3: CASRTGAVEQYF. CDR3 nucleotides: TGTGCCAGCAGAACAGGGGCGGTCGAGCAGTACTTC.

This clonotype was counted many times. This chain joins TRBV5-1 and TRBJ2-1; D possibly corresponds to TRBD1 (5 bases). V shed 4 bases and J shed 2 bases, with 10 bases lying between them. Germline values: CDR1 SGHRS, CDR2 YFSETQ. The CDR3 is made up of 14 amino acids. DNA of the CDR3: TGCGCCAGCAGCCCGGACAATACCTACAATGAGCAGTTCTTC. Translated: CASSPDNTYNEQFF.

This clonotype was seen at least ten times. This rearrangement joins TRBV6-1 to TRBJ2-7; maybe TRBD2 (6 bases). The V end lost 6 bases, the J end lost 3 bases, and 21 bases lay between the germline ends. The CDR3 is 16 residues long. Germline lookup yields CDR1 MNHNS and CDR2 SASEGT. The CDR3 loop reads CASSSRDAGPDYEQYF. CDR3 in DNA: TGTGCCAGCAGCTCCCGGGACGCGGGGCCCGACTACGAGCAGTACTTC.

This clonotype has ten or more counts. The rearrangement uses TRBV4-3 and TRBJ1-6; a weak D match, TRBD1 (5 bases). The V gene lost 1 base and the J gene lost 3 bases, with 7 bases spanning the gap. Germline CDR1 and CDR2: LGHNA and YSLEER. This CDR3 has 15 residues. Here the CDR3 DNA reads TGCGCCAGCAGCCAAGGGAGGGGCTATAATTCACCCCTCCACTTT. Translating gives CASSQGRGYNSPLHF.

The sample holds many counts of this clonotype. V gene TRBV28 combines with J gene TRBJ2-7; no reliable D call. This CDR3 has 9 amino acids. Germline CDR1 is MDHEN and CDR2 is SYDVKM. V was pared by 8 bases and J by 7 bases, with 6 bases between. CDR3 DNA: TGTGCCAGCGGGTGGGAGCAGTACTTC. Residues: CASGWEQYF.

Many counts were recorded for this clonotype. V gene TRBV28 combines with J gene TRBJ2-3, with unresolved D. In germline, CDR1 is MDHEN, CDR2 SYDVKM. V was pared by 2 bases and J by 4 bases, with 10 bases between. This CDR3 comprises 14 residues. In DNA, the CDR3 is TGTGCCAGCAGTTTAAACCAACAAGCAGATACGCAGTATTTT. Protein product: CASSLNQQADTQYF.

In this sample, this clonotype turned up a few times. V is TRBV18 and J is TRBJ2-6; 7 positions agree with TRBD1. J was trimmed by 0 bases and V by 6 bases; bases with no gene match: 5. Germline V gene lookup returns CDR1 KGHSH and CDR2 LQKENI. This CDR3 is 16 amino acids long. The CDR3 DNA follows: TGTGCCAGCTCTCAACCAGGGGGCTCTGGGGCCAACGTCCTGACTTTC. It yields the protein CASSQPGGSGANVLTF.

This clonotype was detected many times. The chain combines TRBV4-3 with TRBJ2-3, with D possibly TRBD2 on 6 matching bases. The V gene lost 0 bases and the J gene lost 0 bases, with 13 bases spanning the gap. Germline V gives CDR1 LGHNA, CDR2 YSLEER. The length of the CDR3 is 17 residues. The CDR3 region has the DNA TGCGCCAGCAGCCAAGAGGGCGTGACTAGGAGCACAGATACGCAGTATTTT. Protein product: CASSQEGVTRSTDTQYF.